Following are 28 T cell receptor beta chains from one sample sequenced in a study of T cells after yellow fever vaccination. TCRdb ran MiXCR on the 5' RACE reads and lists one entry per CDR3 protein. The repertoire has under 600,000 distinct CDR3 sequences, about a fifth of them found once; the top ten carry less than 20%. The sequencing here drew on PBMCs, taken 21 days after the first yellow fever vaccination. These receptors were collected from a man younger than 35 who received the YFV17D yellow fever vaccine.

The J gene is TRBJ2-5, the V gene TRBV4-3, with 7 bases aligning to TRBD2. J gave up 4 bases and V 1 base, and 6 bases lay outside the gene matches. Germline values: CDR1 LGHNA, CDR2 YSLEER. CDR3 length: 15 residues. The CDR3 nucleotides are TGCGCCAGCAGCCAAGTGGGAGGGCAGGGAGAGACCCAGTACTTC. Protein: CASSQVGGQGETQYF.

The chain recombines TRBV20-1 with TRBJ1-5; 7 bases are a match to TRBD1. The V and J ends lost 3 bases and 3 bases, in that order; junction bases with no gene match: 14. Per germline, CDR1 DFQATT and CDR2 SNEGSKA (reference sequence). The CDR3 extends over 17 amino acids. The CDR3 reads CSARRERVTGLNQPQHF. DNA for the CDR3: TGCAGTGCTAGGAGGGAGAGGGTGACAGGGCTCAATCAGCCCCAGCATTTT.

V gene TRBV7-9 combines with J gene TRBJ2-5; TRBD1 matches at 8 bases. Per the germline V gene, CDR1 is SEHNR and CDR2 is FQNEAQ (reference sequence). The ends lost 5 bases at V and 3 bases at J; junction bases unmatched: 14. The CDR3 runs to 17 residues. CDR3 region: CASSGTTGGREKETQYF. As DNA, the CDR3 is TGTGCCAGCAGCGGTACCACAGGGGGGAGAGAGAAAGAGACCCAGTACTTC. Full variable domain (remainder filled in from reference TRBV7-9 and TRBJ2-5): DTGVSQNPRHKITKRGQNVTFRCDPISEHNRLYWYRQTLGQGPEFLTYFQNEAQLEKSRLLSDRFSAERPKGSFSTLEIQRTEQGDSAMYLCASSGTTGGREKETQYFGPGTRLLVL.

V and J are TRBV7-2 and TRBJ1-2, with D uncertain. The CDR3 totals 15 residues. Germline lookup yields CDR1 SGHTA and CDR2 FQGNSA. Trimming took 1 base from V and 2 from J, leaving 11 bases between them. In nucleotides, the CDR3 is TGTGCCAGCAGCTTAGTATTCAGTTCGAACTATGGCTACACCTTC. It encodes CASSLVFSSNYGYTF.

The genes are TRBV25-1 and TRBJ1-6; the D gene is possibly TRBD1 (6 bases). V was pared by 4 bases and J by 7 bases, with 17 bases between. Per germline, CDR1 MGHDK and CDR2 SYGVNS. This CDR3 contains 16 residues. The CDR3 nucleotides read TGTGCCAGCAGTGTCGCAGGGGTTACATGGAATTCACCCCTCCACTTT. Translating it yields CASSVAGVTWNSPLHF.

The chain employs TRBV3-1 and TRBJ2-7; D is uncertain. There are 13 residues in the CDR3. Germline V gives CDR1 LGHDT, CDR2 YNNKEL (reference sequence). V lost 3 bases and J lost 7, with 13 bases in between. CDR3 sequence reads: CASSQTALEEQYV. In nucleotides, the CDR3 is TGTGCCAGCAGCCAGACCGCCCTGGAGGAGCAGTACGTC.

The V gene is TRBV2, the J gene TRBJ1-1; the D is unclear. V shed 7 bases and J shed 2 bases, with 14 bases lying between them. This CDR3 has 14 amino acids. The germline V gene encodes CDR1 SNHLY and CDR2 FYNNEI. The CDR3 is CASTSGLPNTEAFF. The CDR3 DNA reads TGTGCCAGCACGAGCGGACTACCCAACACTGAAGCTTTCTTT.

This clonotype showed up just a few times. The V gene is TRBV11-2, the J gene TRBJ2-5, with D unresolved. The germline V gene encodes CDR1 SGHAT and CDR2 FQNNGV. The CDR3 is 14 amino acids. V was shortened by 3 bases and J by 5 bases, with 13 bases between the two germline ends. The CDR3 DNA follows: TGTGCCAGCAGCTTTGGCACTACCAGGGAGACCCAGTACTTC. As protein: CASSFGTTRETQYF.

The chain carries TRBV3-1 and TRBJ2-1; 14 bases are a match to TRBD2. V lost 0 bases and J lost 12; bases outside the gene matches: 10. This CDR3 has 17 amino acids. The germline gives CDR1 LGHDT, CDR2 YNNKEL (reference sequence). CDR3 protein: CASSQDLGLAGETGQFF. For the CDR3, the DNA is TGTGCCAGCAGCCAAGATCTGGGACTAGCGGGGGAAACGGGGCAGTTCTTC.

This clonotype turned up a few times. The genes are TRBV6-5 and TRBJ2-6; D call uncertain. This CDR3 spans 15 amino acids. V lost 4 bases, J lost 0 bases, and 7 bases lay in between. The germline CDR1 and CDR2 sequences are MNHEY and SVGAGI. Here the CDR3 reads CASSSVLSGANVLTF. DNA for the CDR3: TGTGCCAGCAGTTCGGTCCTCTCTGGGGCCAACGTCCTGACTTTC.

V usage is TRBV25-1 and J usage is TRBJ2-7; D is unresolved. Germline CDR1 is MGHDK and CDR2 is SYGVNS. Between the trimmed V and J ends, which lost 1 base and 1 base, there was a span of 11 bases. The CDR3 consists of 15 residues. The CDR3 DNA sequence: TGTGCCAGCAGTGAATTGAAGGATATTTCCTACGAGCAGTACTTC. This codes for CASSELKDISYEQYF.

This clonotype turned up a few times. This chain links TRBV6-1 with TRBJ1-4; TRBD1 matches at 7 bases. Looked up from germline, CDR1 is MNHNS and CDR2 is SASEGT. The CDR3 is made up of 14 amino acids. V was clipped by 6 bases and J by 7 bases; unmatched bases: 8. CDR3 region: CASSSNRGTEKLFF. Here the CDR3 DNA reads TGTGCCAGCAGCTCAAACAGGGGAACTGAAAAACTGTTTTTT.

This clonotype was seen more than once but under ten times. The rearrangement links TRBV28 to TRBJ2-1; 8 bases line up with TRBD2. V shed 3 bases and J 7 bases; nucleotides not matched to a gene: 11. Germline CDR1 and CDR2: MDHEN and SYDVKM. The CDR3 extends over 16 amino acids. The CDR3 protein is CASSFGAGGPYNEQFF. The CDR3 DNA follows: TGTGCCAGCAGTTTCGGGGCGGGGGGCCCTTATAATGAGCAGTTCTTC.

V is TRBV27 and J is TRBJ2-5, with D tentatively TRBD1 (5 bases). The V end lost 6 bases, the J end lost 0 bases, and 17 bases lay between the germline ends. The CDR3 sequence is 16 residues long. The germline CDR1 and CDR2 sequences are MNHEY and SMNVEV (reference sequence). CDR3 DNA: TGTGCCAGCAGATTTTTGGGCCCAGGGCACCAAGAGACCCAGTACTTC. Amino acid sequence: CASRFLGPGHQETQYF.

A few counts support this clonotype. The chain recombines TRBV5-1 with TRBJ1-1; D possibly corresponds to TRBD1 (6 bases). The CDR3 has 14 residues. V shed 4 bases and J shed 2 bases, with 12 bases lying between them. Germline V CDR1 and CDR2: SGHRS, YFSETQ. CDR3 region: CASSIGQPNTEAFF. CDR3 in DNA: TGCGCCAGCAGCATCGGACAGCCTAACACTGAAGCTTTCTTT.

This clonotype appeared a few times. The chain has TRBV5-1 and TRBJ2-5; D not resolved. CDR3 length: 13 amino acids. Germline CDR1 reads SGHRS; CDR2 reads YFSETQ. The V gene lost 2 bases and the J gene lost 2 bases, with 7 bases spanning the gap. CDR3 sequence reads: CASSFTDQETQYF. The CDR3 DNA reads TGCGCCAGCAGCTTCACGGATCAAGAGACCCAGTACTTC.

V usage is TRBV9 and J usage is TRBJ2-2; 8 nucleotides line up with TRBD2. The CDR3 is 16 residues long. The germline V gene has CDR1 SGDLS and CDR2 YYNGEE. The J segment lost 5 bases and the V segment lost 0 bases, leaving 6 bases of the junction unmatched. The CDR3 region is CASSVDAGGVTGELFF. In DNA form, the CDR3 reads TGTGCCAGCAGCGTAGATGCGGGGGGCGTTACCGGGGAGCTGTTTTTT.

Only a few counts were recorded for this clonotype. CDR3 nucleotides: TGTGCCAGCAGCTTCGGCCGGACTGCTCGCTACACCTTC. Translated: CASSFGRTARYTF. The gene calls are TRBV7-9 and TRBJ1-2; the D is unclear. Trimming left V 3 bases short and J 9 bases short, with 14 bases between. CDR3 length equals 13 residues. Germline assignment: CDR1 SEHNR and CDR2 FQNEAQ (reference sequence).

V gene TRBV25-1 combines with J gene TRBJ2-7, with D hard to call. The CDR3 sequence is 14 residues long. Germline V CDR1 and CDR2: MGHDK, SYGVNS. Trimming cost V 6 bases and J 3 bases, with 15 bases left between them. The DNA for the CDR3 is TGTGCCAGCAGGTGGCCGCGCAGGATCTACGAGCAGTACTTC. It translates to CASRWPRRIYEQYF.

This chain joins TRBV9 and TRBJ1-2; the D is unclear. This CDR3 is built from 14 residues. The germline V gene encodes CDR1 SGDLS and CDR2 YYNGEE. V was clipped by 1 base and J by 4 bases, with 11 bases between them. The CDR3 loop is CASSVSGDTYGYTF. In DNA form, the CDR3 reads TGTGCCAGCAGCGTATCGGGAGATACCTATGGCTACACCTTC.

This clonotype was seen at least ten times. The CDR3 DNA sequence: TGCAGTGCTACAGAGGGGCTAGAGACCCAGTACTTC. Translating it yields CSATEGLETQYF. The gene calls are TRBV20-1 and TRBJ2-5, with D perhaps assigned TRBD1 or TRBD2 (5 bases each). Germline lookup yields CDR1 DFQATT and CDR2 SNEGSKA (reference sequence). The CDR3 extends over 12 amino acids. V was clipped by 4 bases and J by 4 bases, with 10 bases between them.

This clonotype was observed a handful of times. The genes are TRBV9 and TRBJ1-6, with D possibly TRBD1 on 6 matching bases. From germline, CDR1 is SGDLS and CDR2 YYNGEE. The germline V and J ends were trimmed by 4 bases and 14 bases, with 22 bases remaining between them. There are 15 residues in the CDR3. This chain's CDR3 is CASSPASGALRALHF. DNA for the CDR3: TGTGCCAGCAGCCCCGCCTCAGGGGCGCTACGGGCCCTCCACTTT.

The V and J genes are TRBV12-3 or TRBV12-4 and TRBJ1-2; D gene unclear. The CDR3 has 13 amino acids. V lost 4 bases to trimming and J lost 2 bases, with 8 bases between them. The CDR3 is CASSSPGNYGYTF. As DNA, the CDR3 is TGTGCCAGCAGTTCGCCAGGAAACTATGGCTACACCTTC.

The chain uses TRBV4-3 and TRBJ2-1; 14 bases are a match to TRBD2. Looked up from germline, CDR1 is LGHNA and CDR2 is YSLEER. V lost 4 bases to trimming and J lost 15 bases; unmatched junction nucleotides: 8. The CDR3 contains 14 residues. Written as DNA, the CDR3 is TGCGCCAGCAGCCCAAAGGGACTAGCGGGGGAGGCGTTCTTC. Protein product: CASSPKGLAGEAFF.

The rearrangement uses TRBV30 and TRBJ2-7; unclear D gene. Germline V gene data show CDR1 as GTSNPN and CDR2 as SVGIG (reference sequence). V was shortened by 1 base and J by 2 bases, with 9 bases between the two germline ends. This CDR3 has 13 amino acids. The CDR3 DNA sequence: TGTGCCTGGAGTGGTCTACTACCCTACGAGCAGTACTTC. It yields the protein CAWSGLLPYEQYF.

This chain links TRBV4-2 with TRBJ1-1, with D unclear. Per the germline V gene, CDR1 is LGHNA and CDR2 is YNFKEQ. The CDR3 is made up of 8 amino acids. The V end lost 8 bases, the J end lost 10 bases, and 5 bases lay between the germline ends. This CDR3 is CASGRAFF. For the CDR3, the DNA is TGTGCCAGCGGGAGAGCTTTCTTT.

Of note for this clonotype: A much larger clone is a single base away; this may be a read error. This chain uses TRBV5-5 with TRBJ2-3, with D possibly being TRBD1 or TRBD2 (5 bases each). The CDR3 length is 14 residues. Germline lookup yields CDR1 SGHKS and CDR2 YYEKEE (reference sequence). Trimming took off 9 bases at V and 4 bases at J, with 18 bases between the two ends. The DNA for the CDR3 is TGTGCCACCGGGGCAGGGAATGGCGCAGATACGCAGTATTTT. It is translated as CATGAGNGADTQYF.

The chain carries TRBV11-2 and TRBJ2-5; TRBD2 aligns across 11 bases. The CDR3 is 17 amino acids. Germline CDR1 and CDR2: SGHAT and FQNNGV. J gave up 3 bases and V 5 bases, and 11 bases lay outside the gene matches. The CDR3 sequence is CASSPRPTGLAEETQYF. In DNA, the CDR3 is TGTGCCAGCAGCCCCCGCCCAACGGGACTAGCGGAAGAGACCCAGTACTTC.